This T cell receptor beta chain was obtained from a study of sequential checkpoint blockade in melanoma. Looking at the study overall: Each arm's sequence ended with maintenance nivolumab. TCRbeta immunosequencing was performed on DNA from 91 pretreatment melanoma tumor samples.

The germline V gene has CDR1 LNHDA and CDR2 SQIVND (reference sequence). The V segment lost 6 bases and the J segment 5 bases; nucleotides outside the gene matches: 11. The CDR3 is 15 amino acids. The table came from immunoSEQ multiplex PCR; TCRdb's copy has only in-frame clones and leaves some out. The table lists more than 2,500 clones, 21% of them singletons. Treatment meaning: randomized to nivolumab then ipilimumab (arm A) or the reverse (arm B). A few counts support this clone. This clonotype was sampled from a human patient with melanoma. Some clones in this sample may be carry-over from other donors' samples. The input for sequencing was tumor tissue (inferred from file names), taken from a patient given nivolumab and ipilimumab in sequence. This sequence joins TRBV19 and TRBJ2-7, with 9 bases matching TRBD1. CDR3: CASSLKRGQGHEQYF. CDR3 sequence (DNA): TGTGCCAGTAGCCTCAAGAGGGGACAGGGACACGAGCAGTACTTC.